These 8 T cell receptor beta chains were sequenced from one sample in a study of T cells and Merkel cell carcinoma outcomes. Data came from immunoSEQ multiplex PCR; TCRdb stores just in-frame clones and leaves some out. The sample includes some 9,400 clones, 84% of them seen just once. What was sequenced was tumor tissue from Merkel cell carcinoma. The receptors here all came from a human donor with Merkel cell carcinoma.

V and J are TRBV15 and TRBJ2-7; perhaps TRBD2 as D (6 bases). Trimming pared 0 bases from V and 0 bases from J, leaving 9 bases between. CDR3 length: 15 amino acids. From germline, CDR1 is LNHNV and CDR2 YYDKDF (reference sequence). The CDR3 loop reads CATSRERGSSYEQYF. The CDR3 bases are TGTGCCACCAGCAGAGAACGGGGGAGCTCCTACGAGCAGTACTTC.

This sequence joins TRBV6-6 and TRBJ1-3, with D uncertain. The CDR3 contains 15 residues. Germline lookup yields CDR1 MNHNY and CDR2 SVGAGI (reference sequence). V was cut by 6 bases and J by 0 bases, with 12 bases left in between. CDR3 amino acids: CASSRSDLSGNTIYF. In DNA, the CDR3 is TGTGCCAGCAGCAGGAGTGACCTCTCTGGAAACACCATATATTTT.

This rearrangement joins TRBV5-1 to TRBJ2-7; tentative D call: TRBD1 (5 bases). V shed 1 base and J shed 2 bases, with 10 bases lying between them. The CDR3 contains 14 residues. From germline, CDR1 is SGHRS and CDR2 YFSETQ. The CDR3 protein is CASSLKGRAYEQYF. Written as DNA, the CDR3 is TGCGCCAGCAGCTTGAAAGGCAGGGCCTACGAGCAGTACTTC.

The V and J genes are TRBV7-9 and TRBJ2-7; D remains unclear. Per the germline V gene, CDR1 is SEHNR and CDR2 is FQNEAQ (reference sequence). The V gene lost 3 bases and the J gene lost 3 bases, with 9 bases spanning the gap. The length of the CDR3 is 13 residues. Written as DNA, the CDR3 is TGTGCCAGCAGCTTGGGGAATTTCTACGAGCAGTACTTC. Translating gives CASSLGNFYEQYF.

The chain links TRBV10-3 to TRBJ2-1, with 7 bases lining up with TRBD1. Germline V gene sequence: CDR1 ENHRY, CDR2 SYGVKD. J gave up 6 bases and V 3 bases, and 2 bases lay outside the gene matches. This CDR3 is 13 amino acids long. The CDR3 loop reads CAISDRTGNEQFF. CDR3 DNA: TGTGCCATCAGTGACAGGACAGGCAATGAGCAGTTCTTC.

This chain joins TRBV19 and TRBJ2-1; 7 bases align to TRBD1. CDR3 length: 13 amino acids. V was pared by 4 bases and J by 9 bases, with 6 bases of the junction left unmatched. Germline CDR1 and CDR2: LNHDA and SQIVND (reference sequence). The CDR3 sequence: CASSNEGATEQFF. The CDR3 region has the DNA TGTGCCAGTAGTAATGAGGGGGCTACTGAGCAGTTCTTC.

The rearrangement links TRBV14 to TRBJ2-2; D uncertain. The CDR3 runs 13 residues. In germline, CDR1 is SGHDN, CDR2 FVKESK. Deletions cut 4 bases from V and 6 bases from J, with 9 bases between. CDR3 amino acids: CASSPQAAGELFF. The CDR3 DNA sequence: TGTGCCAGCAGCCCCCAGGCTGCCGGGGAGCTGTTTTTT.

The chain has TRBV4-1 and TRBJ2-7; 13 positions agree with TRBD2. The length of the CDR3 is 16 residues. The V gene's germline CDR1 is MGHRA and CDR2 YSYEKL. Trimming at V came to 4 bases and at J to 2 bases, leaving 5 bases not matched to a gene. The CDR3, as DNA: TGCGCCAGCAGCCGCGTTACTAGCGGGGGGGCCTACGAGCAGTACTTC. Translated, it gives CASSRVTSGGAYEQYF.